Here is one T cell receptor beta chain with its context. Its antigen remains unknown. These data are taken from a study of cytomegalovirus exposure and HLA in healthy donors. Study-level findings and limits: Earlier analysis looked at TCR beta V segments, and most were productive about 90% or about 30% of the time. Some V segments (TRBV6-2 and TRBV6-3 among them) were excluded as indistinguishable.

The primer mix had 60 Vbeta and 13 Jbeta primers. The method was immunoSEQ multiplex PCR; TCRdb's version includes in-frame clones alone and lacks a portion of them. The sample yields approximately 100,000 clones, more than 60% seen once. Germline CDR1 and CDR2: WNHNN and SYGVQD (reference sequence). The V and J ends lost 2 bases and 3 bases respectively, with 17 bases between them. This CDR3 comprises 16 residues. This chain uses TRBV10-1 with TRBJ2-7; D perhaps matches TRBD2 (7 bases). The source is a female donor in good health and CMV-seronegative. The material sequenced was PBMCs. The CDR3 DNA reads TGCGCCAGCAGTGAGCGGGGGGCCCAAGGTGGCTACGAGCAGTACTTC. Protein sequence: CASSERGAQGGYEQYF.